The T cell receptor beta chain under discussion was sequenced for a study of blood T cell repertoires in COVID-19. Repertoires were generated with immunoSEQ multiplex PCR, while TCRdb's copy carries only in-frame clones and drops some. The profile shows about 180,000 clones, over 75% of them singletons. The germline V and J ends were trimmed by 8 bases and 3 bases, with 19 bases remaining between them. CDR1 is MNHEY and CDR2 is SMNVEV in the germline V gene (reference sequence). CDR3 size: 15 residues. The source material was peripheral blood. The sequence was obtained from a man between 70 and 80 years old with active or convalescent COVID-19. V and J are TRBV27 and TRBJ1-1; perhaps TRBD1 as D (6 bases). The chain's CDR3 is CASSWTVLGDTEAFF. CDR3 in DNA: TGTGCCAGCTCCTGGACAGTCCTTGGGGACACTGAAGCTTTCTTT.